This T cell receptor beta chain originates from a study of CD8+ T cells in alopecia areata. Study-level points and caveats: Researchers report lesional scalp, most notably alopecia totalis/universalis, outstripped normal scalp in clonality.

This clone has a handful of counts. Its target is unknown. Extraction and reverse transcription of RNA yielded cDNA as the sequencing template. Generated by immunoSEQ multiplex PCR, the TCRdb table keeps only in-frame clones and is missing some. This sample carries about 120,000 clones, around two fifths of them seen once, and the ten largest clones take 3.1%. The sequenced sample consisted of CD4+ T cells sorted from blood. This TCR was sampled from a human donor with alopecia areata.

The CDR3 DNA sequence: TGTGCCTGGAGTCAGGGTTCCTACAATGAGCAGTTCTTC. Its translation is CAWSQGSYNEQFF. The chain links TRBV30 to TRBJ2-1, with D possibly TRBD1 on 5 matching bases. Germline values: CDR1 GTSNPN, CDR2 SVGIG (reference sequence). Trimming removed 2 bases at V and 1 base at J, with 6 bases between. CDR3 length: 13 residues. The full variable domain, in which reference TRBV30 and TRBJ2-1 provide the parts outside the CDR3, is SQTIHQWPATLVQPVGSPLSLECTVEGTSNPNLYWYRQAAGRGLQLLFYSVGIGQISSEVPQNLSASRPQDRQFILSSKKLLLSDSGFYLCAWSQGSYNEQFFGPGTRLTVL.